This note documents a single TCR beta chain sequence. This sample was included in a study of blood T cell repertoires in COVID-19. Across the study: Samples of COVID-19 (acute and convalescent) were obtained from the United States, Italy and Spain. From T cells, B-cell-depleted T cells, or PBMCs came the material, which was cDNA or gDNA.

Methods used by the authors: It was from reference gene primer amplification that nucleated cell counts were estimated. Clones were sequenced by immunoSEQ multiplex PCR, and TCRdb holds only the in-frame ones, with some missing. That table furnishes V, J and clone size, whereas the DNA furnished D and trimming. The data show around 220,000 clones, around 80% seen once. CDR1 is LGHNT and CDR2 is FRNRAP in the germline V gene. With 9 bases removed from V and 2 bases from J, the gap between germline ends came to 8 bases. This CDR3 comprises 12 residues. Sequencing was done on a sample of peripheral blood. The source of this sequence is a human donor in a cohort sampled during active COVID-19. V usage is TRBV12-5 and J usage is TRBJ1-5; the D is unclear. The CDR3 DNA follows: TGTGCTAGAATCCAGGGCAATCAGCCCCAGCATTTT. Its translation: CARIQGNQPQHF.